The source of this T cell receptor beta chain is a study of T cells in tuberculosis. About the research overall: In South Africa, adults with active tuberculosis were compared with IGRA-negative and latently infected IGRA-positive adolescents.

Study-wide findings and caveats: Smaller alpha distances in active tuberculosis partly reflected shorter CDR3-alpha lengths. Active tuberculosis TCR-alpha repertoires lay closer to GMM-specific TCRs than IGRA-negative controls, suggesting clonal expansion. A GMM-specific repertoire classifier reached approximately 84% accuracy, AUROC approximately 0.93.

To note about this clone: The antigen remains undetermined.

Sequencing used immunoSEQ multiplex PCR; TCRdb keeps in-frame clones, though not all of them. The data contain 37,000 or so clones, 90% to 95% of them singletons. The ends lost 1 base at V and 2 bases at J; junction bases unmatched: 2. CDR3 size: 15 residues. Germline V lookup: CDR1 MGHDK, CDR2 SYGVNS. The rearrangement links TRBV25-1 to TRBJ1-3; 7 bases match TRBD1. The sequence was obtained from a donor aged 10-35 years with latent tuberculosis or without tuberculosis infection. Some clones in this sample may be carry-over from other donors' samples. The sequenced sample consisted of PBMCs. The chain's CDR3 is CASSESGTAGNTIYF. The DNA of the CDR3 is TGTGCCAGCAGTGAATCGGGGACAGCTGGAAACACCATATATTTT. The full variable domain, with the rest looked up from reference TRBV25-1 and TRBJ1-3, is EADIYQTPRYLVIGTGKKITLECSQTMGHDKMYWYQQDPGMELHLIHYSYGVNSTEKGDLSSESTVSRIRTEHFPLTLESARPSHTSQYLCASSESGTAGNTIYFGEGSWLTVV.